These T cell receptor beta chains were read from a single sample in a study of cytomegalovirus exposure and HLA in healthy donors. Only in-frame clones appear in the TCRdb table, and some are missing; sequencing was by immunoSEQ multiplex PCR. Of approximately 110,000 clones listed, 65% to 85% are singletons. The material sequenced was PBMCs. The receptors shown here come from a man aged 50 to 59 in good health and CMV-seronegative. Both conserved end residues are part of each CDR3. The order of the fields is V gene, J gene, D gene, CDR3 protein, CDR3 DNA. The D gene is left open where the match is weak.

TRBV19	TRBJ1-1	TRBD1	CASSTPPTGGTEAFF	TGTGCCAGTAGTACTCCTCCGACAGGGGGCACTGAAGCTTTCTTT
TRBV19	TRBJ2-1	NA	CASSILAGTMGEQFF	TGTGCCAGTAGTATCTTGGCGGGTACCATGGGTGAGCAGTTCTTC
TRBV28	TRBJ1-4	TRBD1	CASRPGQGREKLFF	TGTGCCAGCAGACCGGGACAGGGCAGAGAAAAACTGTTTTTT
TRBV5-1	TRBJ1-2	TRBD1	CASRGTGGYGYTF	TGCGCCAGCAGGGGTACAGGGGGCTATGGCTACACCTTC
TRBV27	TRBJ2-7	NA	CASSLRLFYEQYF	TGTGCCAGCAGTTTAAGACTTTTCTACGAGCAGTACTTC
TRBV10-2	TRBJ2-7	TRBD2	CASKASGDVYEQYF	TGCGCCAGCAAGGCTAGCGGGGACGTCTACGAGCAGTACTTC
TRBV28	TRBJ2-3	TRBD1	CASSYAQGATDTQYF	TGTGCCAGCAGTTACGCACAGGGGGCTACAGATACGCAGTATTTT
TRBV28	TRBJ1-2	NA	CASSFKGIRRANYGYTF	TGTGCCAGCAGTTTTAAAGGAATACGGAGAGCTAACTATGGCTACACCTTC
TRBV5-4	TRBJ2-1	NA	CASSLGMPLAFSYNEQFF	TGTGCCAGCAGCTTGGGGATGCCCCTAGCGTTCTCCTACAATGAGCAGTTCTTC
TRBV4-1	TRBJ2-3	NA	CASSSATDTQYF	TGCGCCAGCAGCTCAGCGACAGATACGCAGTATTTT